A single sample is the source of the 6 T cell receptor beta chains below, sequenced in a study of technical replicates of blood from a few donors. Produced via immunoSEQ multiplex PCR; TCRdb's table is partial and in-frame only. This table holds around 62,000 clones, roughly 98% found once. The sequencing input was T cells isolated from PBMCs. Receptor source: a human donor in good health.

A single count supports this clone. The chain couples TRBV7-8 to TRBJ1-2, with unresolved D. V was clipped by 1 base and J by 5 bases, with 11 bases between them. This CDR3 region has 14 residues. CDR1 and CDR2 from the germline V gene are SGHVS and FQNEAQ. The CDR3 DNA reads as TGTGCCAGCAGCTTAGAGCGAGGCGCTTATGGCTACACCTTC. It codes for CASSLERGAYGYTF. Using reference TRBV7-8 and TRBJ1-2 for the parts outside the CDR3, the full variable domain is GAGVSQSPRYKVAKRGQDVALRCDPISGHVSLFWYQQALGQGPEFLTYFQNEAQLDKSGLPSDRFFAERPEGSVSTLKIQRTQQEDSAVYLCASSLERGAYGYTFGSGTRLTVV.

The J gene is TRBJ2-2, the V gene TRBV18, with no clear D. The CDR3 consists of 12 residues. CDR1 is KGHSH and CDR2 is LQKENI in the germline V gene. Trimming removed 4 bases from V and 7 bases from J, with 7 bases in between. DNA of the CDR3: TGTGCCAGCTCACTCCCCAGCGGGGAGCTGTTTTTT. Amino acids: CASSLPSGELFF.

This chain joins TRBV21-1 and TRBJ2-7; the table gives TRBD1 as D, unverified against the DNA. TRBV21-1 is a listed pseudogene. The CDR3 contains 15 residues. Written as DNA, the CDR3 is TGTGCCAGCAGCAAAGAGACAGGGGAGACCTACGAGCAGTACTTC. Its translation: CASSKETGETYEQYF.

The rearrangement links TRBV6-5 to TRBJ1-6, with D tentatively TRBD1 (5 bases). The V end lost 7 bases, the J end lost 7 bases, and 11 bases lay between the germline ends. The CDR3 spans 13 residues. Germline CDR1 is MNHEY and CDR2 is SVGAGI. The CDR3 DNA is TGTGCCAGCAACTGGGGGGGGAATTCACCCCTCCACTTT. Residues: CASNWGGNSPLHF.

V usage is TRBV28 and J usage is TRBJ2-7, with 9 nucleotides matching TRBD1. The J segment lost 7 bases and the V segment lost 6 bases, leaving 7 bases of the junction unmatched. Germline CDR1 and CDR2: MDHEN and SYDVKM. This CDR3 is 13 amino acids long. CDR3 in amino acids: CASRTGGVQEQYF. The CDR3 DNA is TGTGCCAGCAGGACAGGGGGAGTTCAAGAGCAGTACTTC.

The chain has TRBV7-6 and TRBJ2-1; 11 nucleotides align to TRBD2. Germline CDR1 reads SGHVS; CDR2 reads FNYEAQ. The CDR3 contains 15 residues. Trimming removed 5 bases from V and 4 bases from J; junction bases left unmatched: 4. The CDR3 DNA reads as TGTGCCAGCAGCCGTACTAGCGGGGGTTACAATGAGCAGTTCTTC. As protein: CASSRTSGGYNEQFF.